One sample yielded the 14 T cell receptor beta chains listed below, sequenced in a study of beta chain features in type 1 diabetes. Isolated RNA was reverse transcribed in full, so expressed TCRB transcripts were sequenced. Using immunoSEQ multiplex PCR, the repertoire was profiled, and TCRdb retains in-frame clones only, with some absent. The sample includes tens of thousands of clones, roughly three fifths of them seen just once. Sequenced sample: Tregs from blood. These receptors were collected from a woman between 18 and 29 years old in good health.

Only one count was recorded for this clone. This rearrangement joins TRBV7-2 to TRBJ1-2; D not certain. V lost 1 base, J lost 6 bases, and 18 bases lay in between. Germline assignment: CDR1 SGHTA and CDR2 FQGNSA. This CDR3 has 16 residues. The CDR3 DNA sequence: TGTGCCAGCAGCTTAGATCTGCTCGGAGGGAACCATGGCTACACCTTC. Amino acids: CASSLDLLGGNHGYTF.

V is TRBV14 and J is TRBJ2-1, with 11 bases identical to TRBD2. The V gene's germline CDR1 is SGHDN and CDR2 FVKESK. The V segment lost 0 bases and the J segment 5 bases; nucleotides outside the gene matches: 3. CDR3 length: 16 residues. The chain's CDR3 is CASSQEASGGNNEQFF. CDR3 coding DNA: TGTGCCAGCAGCCAAGAGGCTAGCGGGGGGAACAATGAGCAGTTCTTC.

Only one count was recorded for this clone. The chain combines TRBV6-6 with TRBJ2-7; D call uncertain. V lost 4 bases to trimming and J lost 0 bases, with 7 bases between them. The CDR3 is 13 amino acids. CDR1 MNHNY and CDR2 SVGAGI come from the germline V gene (reference sequence). CDR3 region: CASSLSNSYEQYF. CDR3 nucleotides: TGTGCCAGCAGTTTGAGTAACTCCTACGAGCAGTACTTC.

The table lists this clone with many counts. J is TRBJ2-2 and V is TRBV5-1; TRBD1 might be the D (6 bases). V dropped 2 bases and J dropped 3 bases, with 11 bases sitting between them. The CDR3 consists of 15 residues. The germline CDR1 and CDR2 sequences are SGHRS and YFSETQ. The CDR3 loop reads CASSLRDIYTGELFF. The CDR3 bases are TGCGCCAGCAGCTTAAGGGACATATACACCGGGGAGCTGTTTTTT.

This chain connects TRBV30 to TRBJ1-1; 10 bases are a match to TRBD1. Germline lookup yields CDR1 GTSNPN and CDR2 SVGIG (reference sequence). The junction had 5 bases not matched to a gene; V was cut back by 5 bases and J by 5 bases. The length of the CDR3 is 13 residues. Here the CDR3 DNA reads TGTGCCTGGGACAGGGGGCCGGTTACTGAAGCTTTCTTT. Translating it yields CAWDRGPVTEAFF.

V gene TRBV12-5 combines with J gene TRBJ1-1; 7 positions agree with TRBD1. Germline lookup yields CDR1 LGHNT and CDR2 FRNRAP. The junction had 9 bases not matched to a gene; V was cut back by 2 bases and J by 6 bases. The CDR3 loop spans 15 amino acids. The CDR3 DNA is TGTGCTAGTGGTTTGATAAAGACAGGGTTCCCTGAAGCTTTCTTT. This encodes CASGLIKTGFPEAFF.

The CDR3 here is CAWSGDRVNTEAFF. For the CDR3, the DNA is TGTGCCTGGAGTGGGGACAGGGTAAACACTGAAGCTTTCTTT. The chain couples TRBV30 to TRBJ1-1; 9 bases are a match to TRBD1. The CDR3 has 14 residues. Germline V gene data show CDR1 as GTSNPN and CDR2 as SVGIG (reference sequence). J lost 2 bases, V lost 1 base, and 2 bases had no gene match.

The table lists this clone with a count of one. This sequence joins TRBV7-9 and TRBJ2-5; a weak D match, TRBD1 (6 bases). The germline V gene encodes CDR1 SEHNR and CDR2 FQNEAQ (reference sequence). The V end was cut by 5 bases, the J end by 4 bases, with 17 bases between. The CDR3 sequence is 15 residues long. The CDR3 nucleotides read TGTGCCAGCAGCCGGAGTCAGGGGCCAGGAGAGACCCAGTACTTC. As protein: CASSRSQGPGETQYF.

This sequence joins TRBV7-9 and TRBJ1-2; 7 bases align to TRBD1. The germline CDR1 and CDR2 sequences are SEHNR and FQNEAQ (reference sequence). The CDR3 totals 14 residues. The V segment lost 1 base and the J segment 5 bases; nucleotides outside the gene matches: 4. The CDR3 spells CASSLGSGQYGYTF. CDR3 bases: TGTGCCAGCAGCTTAGGCTCGGGACAGTATGGCTACACCTTC.

The chain combines TRBV7-2 with TRBJ2-7; no firm D call. The ends were cut back, 5 bases at V and 2 bases at J, with 10 bases in the middle. Germline assignment: CDR1 SGHTA and CDR2 FQGNSA. This CDR3 is 13 amino acids long. CDR3 in amino acids: CASSLSVTYEQYF. CDR3 DNA: TGTGCCAGCAGCCTTTCGGTCACCTACGAGCAGTACTTC.

The chain has TRBV7-2 and TRBJ2-7, with 9 bases lining up with TRBD2. J gave up 4 bases and V 3 bases, and 1 base lay outside the gene matches. Germline V gene lookup returns CDR1 SGHTA and CDR2 FQGNSA. This CDR3 has 13 amino acids. Written as DNA, the CDR3 is TGTGCCAGCAGCTTTAGCGGGAGTTACGAGCAGTACTTC. Translating it yields CASSFSGSYEQYF.

This clone was seen a handful of times. This sequence joins TRBV6-1 and TRBJ2-7; weak D call: TRBD1 (6 bases). CDR3 length: 13 residues. CDR1 and CDR2 from the germline V gene are MNHNS and SASEGT. V lost 6 bases, J lost 2 bases, and 11 bases lay in between. This chain's CDR3 is CASRPRGTYEQYF. The CDR3 nucleotides read TGTGCCAGCAGACCGAGGGGGACCTACGAGCAGTACTTC.

The CDR3 DNA reads TGTGCCAGCAGCTTAGGGGACAGGGCTCCTTGGGGTGGCTACACCTTC. This gives the protein CASSLGDRAPWGGYTF. The chain links TRBV7-2 to TRBJ1-2, with 9 bases that match TRBD1. The CDR3 loop spans 16 amino acids. Germline assignment: CDR1 SGHTA and CDR2 FQGNSA. V shed 1 base, J shed 7 bases, and the junction held 10 bases outside the gene matches.

The gene calls are TRBV4-3 and TRBJ1-1; no definite D call. The CDR3 has 15 amino acids. V was clipped by 1 base and J by 0 bases, with 9 bases between them. Germline V gene data show CDR1 as LGHNA and CDR2 as YSLEER. CDR3 protein: CASSQGAGMNTEAFF. The CDR3 nucleotides are TGCGCCAGCAGCCAAGGGGCCGGGATGAACACTGAAGCTTTCTTT.